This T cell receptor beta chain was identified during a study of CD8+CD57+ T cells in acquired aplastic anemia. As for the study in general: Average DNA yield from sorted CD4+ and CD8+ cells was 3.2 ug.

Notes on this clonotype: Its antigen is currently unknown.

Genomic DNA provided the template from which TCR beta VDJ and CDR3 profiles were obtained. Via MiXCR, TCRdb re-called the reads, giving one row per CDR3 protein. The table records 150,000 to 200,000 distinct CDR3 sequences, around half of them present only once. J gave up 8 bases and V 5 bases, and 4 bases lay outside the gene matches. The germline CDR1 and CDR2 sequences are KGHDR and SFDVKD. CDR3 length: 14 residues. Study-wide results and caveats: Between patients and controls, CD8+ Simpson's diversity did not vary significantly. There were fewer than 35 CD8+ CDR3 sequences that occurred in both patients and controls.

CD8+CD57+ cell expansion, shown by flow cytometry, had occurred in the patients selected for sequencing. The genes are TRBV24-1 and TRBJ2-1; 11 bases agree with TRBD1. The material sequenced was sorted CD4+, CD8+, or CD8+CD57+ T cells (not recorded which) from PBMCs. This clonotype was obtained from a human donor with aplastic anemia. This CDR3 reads CATSGTGGLDEQFF. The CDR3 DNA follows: TGTGCCACCAGTGGGACAGGGGGCTTGGATGAGCAGTTCTTC.